This record covers a single T cell receptor (beta chain). Two negative PCRs, clearance, or symptom resolution characterized the recovered Cohort 3 donors. This sample was taken from a study of blood T cell repertoires in COVID-19. The CDR3 length is 16 residues. Germline CDR1 is MDHEN and CDR2 is SYDVKM. V shed 2 bases and J 5 bases; nucleotides not matched to a gene: 8. Repertoires were generated with immunoSEQ multiplex PCR, while TCRdb's copy carries only in-frame clones and drops some. This sample has about 300,000 clones, with roughly 85% found just once. The material sequenced was PBMCs or T cells enriched from blood (not recorded which). The clonotype comes from a woman aged 50 to 60 who had recovered from COVID-19. The chain uses TRBV28 and TRBJ2-7; 11 positions match TRBD2. The CDR3 DNA reads as TGTGCCAGCAGTTTAGGTAGCGGGGGGGCTAACGACGAGCAGTACTTC. Residues: CASSLGSGGANDEQYF.